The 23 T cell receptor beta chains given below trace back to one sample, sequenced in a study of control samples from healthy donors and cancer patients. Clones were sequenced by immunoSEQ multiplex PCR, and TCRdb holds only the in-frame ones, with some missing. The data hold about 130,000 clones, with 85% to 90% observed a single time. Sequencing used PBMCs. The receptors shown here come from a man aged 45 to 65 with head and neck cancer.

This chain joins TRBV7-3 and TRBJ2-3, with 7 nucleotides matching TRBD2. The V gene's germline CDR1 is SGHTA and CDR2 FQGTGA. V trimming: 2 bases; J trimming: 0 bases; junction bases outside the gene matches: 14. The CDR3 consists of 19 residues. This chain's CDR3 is CASSLESARSRGSTDTQYF. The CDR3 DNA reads TGTGCCAGCAGCTTAGAGTCCGCTCGTTCGCGGGGGAGCACAGATACGCAGTATTTT.

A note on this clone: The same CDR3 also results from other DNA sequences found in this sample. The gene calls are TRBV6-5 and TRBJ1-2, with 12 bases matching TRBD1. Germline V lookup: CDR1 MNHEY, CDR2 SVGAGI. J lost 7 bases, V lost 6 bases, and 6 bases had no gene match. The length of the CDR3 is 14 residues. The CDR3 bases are TGTGCCAGCAGACCGGGACAGGGGGCGGGTGGCTACACCTTC. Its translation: CASRPGQGAGGYTF.

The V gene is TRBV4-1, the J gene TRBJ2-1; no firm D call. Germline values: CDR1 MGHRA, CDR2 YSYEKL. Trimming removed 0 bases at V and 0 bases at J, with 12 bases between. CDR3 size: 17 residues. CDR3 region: CASSQEGQARSYNEQFF. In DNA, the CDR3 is TGCGCCAGCAGCCAAGAAGGGCAGGCGCGCTCCTACAATGAGCAGTTCTTC.

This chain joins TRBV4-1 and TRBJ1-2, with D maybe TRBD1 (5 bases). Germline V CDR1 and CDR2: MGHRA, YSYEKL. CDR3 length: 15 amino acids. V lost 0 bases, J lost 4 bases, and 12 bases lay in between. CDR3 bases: TGCGCCAGCAGCCAAGATCGGCAGGGAATCTATGGCTACACCTTC. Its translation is CASSQDRQGIYGYTF.

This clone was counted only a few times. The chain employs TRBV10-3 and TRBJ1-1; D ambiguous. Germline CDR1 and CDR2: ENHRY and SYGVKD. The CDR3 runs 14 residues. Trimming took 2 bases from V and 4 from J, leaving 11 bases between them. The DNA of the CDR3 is TGTGCCATCAGTGAGGGGGAAGAGGGCACTGAAGCTTTCTTT. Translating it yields CAISEGEEGTEAFF.

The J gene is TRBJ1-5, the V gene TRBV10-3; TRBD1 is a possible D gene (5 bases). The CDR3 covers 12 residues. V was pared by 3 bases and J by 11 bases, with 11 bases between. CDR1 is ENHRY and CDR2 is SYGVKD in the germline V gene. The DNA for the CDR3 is TGTGCCATCAGTGACGCGACAGCGACCCAGCATTTT. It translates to CAISDATATQHF.

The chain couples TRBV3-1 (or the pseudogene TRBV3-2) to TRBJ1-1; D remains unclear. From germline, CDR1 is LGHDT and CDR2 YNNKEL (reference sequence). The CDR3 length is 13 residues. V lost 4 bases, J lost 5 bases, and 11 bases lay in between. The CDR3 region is CASSPQAATEAFF. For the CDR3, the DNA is TGTGCCAGCAGCCCCCAAGCGGCGACTGAAGCTTTCTTT.

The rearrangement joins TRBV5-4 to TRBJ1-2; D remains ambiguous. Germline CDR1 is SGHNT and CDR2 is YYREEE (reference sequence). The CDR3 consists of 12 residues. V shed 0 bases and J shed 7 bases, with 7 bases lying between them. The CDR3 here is CASSLEYSGYTF. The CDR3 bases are TGTGCCAGCAGCTTGGAGTACAGTGGCTACACCTTC.

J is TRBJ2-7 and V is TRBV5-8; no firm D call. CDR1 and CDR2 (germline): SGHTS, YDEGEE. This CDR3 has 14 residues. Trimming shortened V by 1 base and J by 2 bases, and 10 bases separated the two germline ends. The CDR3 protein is CASSLRALPYEQYF. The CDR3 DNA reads TGTGCCAGCAGCTTGCGGGCTCTGCCCTACGAGCAGTACTTC.

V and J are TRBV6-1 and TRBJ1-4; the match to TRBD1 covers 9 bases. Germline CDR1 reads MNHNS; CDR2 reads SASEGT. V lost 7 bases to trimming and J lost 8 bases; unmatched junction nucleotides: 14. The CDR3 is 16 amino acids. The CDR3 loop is CASTDIERDREEKLFF. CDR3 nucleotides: TGTGCCAGCACTGACATAGAACGGGACAGGGAAGAAAAACTGTTTTTT.

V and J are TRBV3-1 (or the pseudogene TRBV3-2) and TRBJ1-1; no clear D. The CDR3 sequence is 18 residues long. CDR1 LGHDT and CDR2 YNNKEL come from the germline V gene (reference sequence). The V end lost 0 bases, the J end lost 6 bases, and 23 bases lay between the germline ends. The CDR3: CASSQDPLFGDKGAEAFF. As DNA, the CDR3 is TGTGCCAGCAGCCAAGATCCGTTGTTTGGCGATAAGGGAGCTGAAGCTTTCTTT.

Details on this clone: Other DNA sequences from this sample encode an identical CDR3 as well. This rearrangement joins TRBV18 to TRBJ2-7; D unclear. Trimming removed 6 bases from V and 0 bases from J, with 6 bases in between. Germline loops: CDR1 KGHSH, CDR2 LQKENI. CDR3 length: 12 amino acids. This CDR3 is CASSPDSYEQYF. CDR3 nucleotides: TGTGCCAGCTCGCCCGACTCCTACGAGCAGTACTTC.

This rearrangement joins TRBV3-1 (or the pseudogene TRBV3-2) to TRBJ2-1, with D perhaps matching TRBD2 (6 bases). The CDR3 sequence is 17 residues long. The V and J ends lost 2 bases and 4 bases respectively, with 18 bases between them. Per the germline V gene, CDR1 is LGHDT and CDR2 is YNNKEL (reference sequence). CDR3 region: CASSQSWGGVLYNEQFF. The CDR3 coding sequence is TGTGCCAGCAGCCAATCCTGGGGCGGGGTTCTTTACAATGAGCAGTTCTTC.

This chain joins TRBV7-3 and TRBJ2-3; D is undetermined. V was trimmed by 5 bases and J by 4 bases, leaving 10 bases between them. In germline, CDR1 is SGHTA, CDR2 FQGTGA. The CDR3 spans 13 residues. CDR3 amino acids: CASSPGESDTQYF. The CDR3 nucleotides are TGTGCCAGCAGCCCCGGCGAGTCAGATACGCAGTATTTT.

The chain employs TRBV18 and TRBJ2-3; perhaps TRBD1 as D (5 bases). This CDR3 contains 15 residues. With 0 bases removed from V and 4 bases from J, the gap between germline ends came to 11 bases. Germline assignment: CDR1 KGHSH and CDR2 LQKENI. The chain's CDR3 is CASSPPGQNSDTQYF. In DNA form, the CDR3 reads TGTGCCAGCTCACCACCGGGGCAAAACTCAGATACGCAGTATTTT. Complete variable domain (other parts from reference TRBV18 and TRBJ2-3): NAGVMQNPRHLVRRRGQEARLRCSPMKGHSHVYWYRQLPEEGLKFMVYLQKENIIDESGMPKERFSAEFPKEGPSILRIQQVVRGDSAAYFCASSPPGQNSDTQYFGPGTRLTVL.

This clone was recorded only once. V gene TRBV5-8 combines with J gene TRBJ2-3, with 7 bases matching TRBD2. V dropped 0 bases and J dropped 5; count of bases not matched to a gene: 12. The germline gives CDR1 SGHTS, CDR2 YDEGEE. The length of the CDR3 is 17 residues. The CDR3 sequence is CASSLEYGGTRRDTQYF. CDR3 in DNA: TGTGCCAGCAGCTTGGAGTACGGGGGGACGAGGAGAGATACGCAGTATTTT.

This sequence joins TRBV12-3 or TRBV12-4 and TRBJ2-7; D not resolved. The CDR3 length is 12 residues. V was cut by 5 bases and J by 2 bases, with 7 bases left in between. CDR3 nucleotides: TGTGCCAGCAGTGACTTGACCTACGAGCAGTACTTC. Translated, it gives CASSDLTYEQYF.

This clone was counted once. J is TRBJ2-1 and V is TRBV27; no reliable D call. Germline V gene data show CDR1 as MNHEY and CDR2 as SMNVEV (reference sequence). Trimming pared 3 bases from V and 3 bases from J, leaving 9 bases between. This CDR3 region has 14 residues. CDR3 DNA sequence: TGTGCCAGCAGTTTTGACCAGGACTACAATGAGCAGTTCTTC. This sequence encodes CASSFDQDYNEQFF.

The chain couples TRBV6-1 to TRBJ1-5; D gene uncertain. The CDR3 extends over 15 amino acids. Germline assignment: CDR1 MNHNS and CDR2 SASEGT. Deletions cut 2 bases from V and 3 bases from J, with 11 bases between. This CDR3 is CASSERPGSNQPQHF. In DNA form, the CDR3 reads TGTGCCAGCAGTGAAAGGCCCGGTTCCAATCAGCCCCAGCATTTT.

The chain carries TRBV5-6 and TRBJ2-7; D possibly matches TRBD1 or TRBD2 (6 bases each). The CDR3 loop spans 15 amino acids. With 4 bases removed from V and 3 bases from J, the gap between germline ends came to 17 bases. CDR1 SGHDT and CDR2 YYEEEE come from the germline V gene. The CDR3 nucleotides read TGTGCCAGCAGCCGGACCGGGGGCCAGTACTACGAGCAGTACTTC. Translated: CASSRTGGQYYEQYF.

CDR3 sequence: CATAGLAVNYEQYF. The CDR3 DNA reads as TGTGCCACCGCGGGACTAGCGGTAAACTACGAGCAGTACTTC. The chain links TRBV6-5 to TRBJ2-7; TRBD2 aligns across 11 bases. Per the germline V gene, CDR1 is MNHEY and CDR2 is SVGAGI. The V and J ends lost 10 bases and 3 bases, in that order; junction bases with no gene match: 8. The CDR3 extends over 14 amino acids.

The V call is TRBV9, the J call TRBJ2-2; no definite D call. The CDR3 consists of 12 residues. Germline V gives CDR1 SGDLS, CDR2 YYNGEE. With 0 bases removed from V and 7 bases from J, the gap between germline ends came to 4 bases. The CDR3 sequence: CASSVEDGELFF. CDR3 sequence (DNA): TGTGCCAGCAGCGTAGAGGACGGGGAGCTGTTTTTT.

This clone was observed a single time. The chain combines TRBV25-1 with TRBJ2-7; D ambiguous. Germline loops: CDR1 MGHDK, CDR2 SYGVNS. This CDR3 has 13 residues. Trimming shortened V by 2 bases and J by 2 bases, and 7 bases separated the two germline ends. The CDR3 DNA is TGTGCCAGCAGTGAAGTCAAAGCCTACGAGCAGTACTTC. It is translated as CASSEVKAYEQYF.